The 5 T cell receptor beta chains below were found in one sample sequenced in a study of OX40 agonist ivuxolimab in advanced cancers. Generated by immunoSEQ multiplex PCR, the TCRdb table keeps only in-frame clones and is missing some. Here the sample spans around 100,000 clones, around nine tenths being singletons. The sequencing here drew on CD4+ or CD8+ T cells sorted from blood, taken in a trial of the OX40 agonist ivuxolimab. The receptors come from an adult with an advanced solid tumor such as melanoma, head and neck, liver or kidney cancer.

Only one count was recorded for this clone. J is TRBJ2-3 and V is TRBV5-4; TRBD2 aligns across 13 bases. The trim removed 6 bases at V and 2 bases at J, leaving 6 bases unmatched. The CDR3 has 16 residues. The germline CDR1 and CDR2 sequences are SGHNT and YYREEE (reference sequence). The CDR3 bases are TGTGCCAGCACCGGGGGACTAGCGGGAATCACAGATACGCAGTATTTT. It is translated as CASTGGLAGITDTQYF.

This chain connects TRBV27 to TRBJ2-7, with TRBD2 matching 7 bases. CDR3 length: 16 amino acids. J gave up 7 bases and V 5 bases, and 17 bases lay outside the gene matches. In germline, CDR1 is MNHEY, CDR2 SMNVEV (reference sequence). CDR3 DNA: TGTGCCAGCAGTACAACCCCGGGACTACCTCCCGGAGAGCAGTACTTC. Amino acids: CASSTTPGLPPGEQYF.

The table lists this clone with a count of one. The chain has TRBV7-6 and TRBJ1-3; D may be TRBD1 (6 bases). Germline lookup yields CDR1 SGHVS and CDR2 FNYEAQ. This CDR3 contains 13 residues. V gave up 4 bases and J gave up 4 bases, with 8 bases separating them. The DNA for the CDR3 is TGTGCCAGCAGCTCAGGGGTGGGAAACACCATATATTTT. Amino acids: CASSSGVGNTIYF.

The V gene is TRBV11-2, the J gene TRBJ1-5, with D perhaps matching TRBD1 (5 bases). V was cut by 5 bases and J by 3 bases, with 11 bases left in between. CDR3 size: 14 residues. In germline, CDR1 is SGHAT, CDR2 FQNNGV. Here the CDR3 DNA reads TGTGCCAGCAGCGGGGCGAGTAACAATCAGCCCCAGCATTTT. It yields the protein CASSGASNNQPQHF. The full variable domain, with the rest looked up from reference TRBV11-2 and TRBJ1-5, is EAGVAQSPRYKIIEKRQSVAFWCNPISGHATLYWYQQILGQGPKLLIQFQNNGVVDDSQLPKDRFSAERLKGVDSTLKIQPAKLEDSAVYLCASSGASNNQPQHFGDGTRLSIL.

The chain joins TRBV19 to TRBJ2-5, with 7 positions matching TRBD1. The V segment lost 4 bases and the J segment 1 base; nucleotides outside the gene matches: 6. The CDR3 runs to 15 residues. Germline CDR1 LNHDA, CDR2 SQIVND (reference sequence). The CDR3 DNA follows: TGTGCCAGTAGTACCCGGACAGGACCCCAAGAGACCCAGTACTTC. Amino acid sequence: CASSTRTGPQETQYF.